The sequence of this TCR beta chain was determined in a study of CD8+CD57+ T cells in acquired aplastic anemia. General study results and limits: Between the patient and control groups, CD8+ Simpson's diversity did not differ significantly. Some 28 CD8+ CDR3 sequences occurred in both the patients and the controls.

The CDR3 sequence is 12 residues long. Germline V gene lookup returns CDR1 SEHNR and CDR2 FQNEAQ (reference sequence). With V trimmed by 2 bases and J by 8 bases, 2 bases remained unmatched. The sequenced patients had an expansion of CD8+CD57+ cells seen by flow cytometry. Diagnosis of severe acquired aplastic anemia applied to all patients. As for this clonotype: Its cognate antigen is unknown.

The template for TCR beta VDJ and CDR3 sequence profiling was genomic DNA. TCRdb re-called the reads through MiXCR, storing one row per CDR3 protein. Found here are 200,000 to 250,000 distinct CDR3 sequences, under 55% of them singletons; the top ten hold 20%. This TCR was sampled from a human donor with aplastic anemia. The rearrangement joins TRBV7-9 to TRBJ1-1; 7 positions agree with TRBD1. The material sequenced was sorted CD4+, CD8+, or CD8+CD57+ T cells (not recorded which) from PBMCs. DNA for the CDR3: TGTGCCAGCAGCTTAACAGGGGAGGAAGCTTTCTTT. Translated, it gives CASSLTGEEAFF.